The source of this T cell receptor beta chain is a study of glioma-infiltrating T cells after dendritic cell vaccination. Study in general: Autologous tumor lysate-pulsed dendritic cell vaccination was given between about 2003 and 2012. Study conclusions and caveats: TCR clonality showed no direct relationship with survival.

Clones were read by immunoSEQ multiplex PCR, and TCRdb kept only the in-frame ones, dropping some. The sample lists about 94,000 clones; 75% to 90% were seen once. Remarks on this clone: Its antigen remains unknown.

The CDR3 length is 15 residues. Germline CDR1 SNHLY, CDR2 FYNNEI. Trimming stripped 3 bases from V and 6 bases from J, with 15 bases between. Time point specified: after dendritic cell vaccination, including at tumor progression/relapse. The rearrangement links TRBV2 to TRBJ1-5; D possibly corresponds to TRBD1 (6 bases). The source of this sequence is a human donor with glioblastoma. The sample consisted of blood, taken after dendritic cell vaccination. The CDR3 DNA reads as TGTGCCAGCAGTGAGGGGGACATGGCGGCTCAGCCCCAGCATTTT. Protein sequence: CASSEGDMAAQPQHF.